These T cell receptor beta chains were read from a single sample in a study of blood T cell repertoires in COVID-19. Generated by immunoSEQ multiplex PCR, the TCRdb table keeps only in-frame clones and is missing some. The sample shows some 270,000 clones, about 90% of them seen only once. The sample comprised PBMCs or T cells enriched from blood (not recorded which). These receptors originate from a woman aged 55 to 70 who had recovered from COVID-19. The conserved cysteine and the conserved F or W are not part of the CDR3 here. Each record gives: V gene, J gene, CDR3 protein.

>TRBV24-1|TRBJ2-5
ATSGTGQETQY
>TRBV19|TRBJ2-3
ASSIQGRGDTQY
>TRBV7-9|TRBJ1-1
ASSSPTAMNTEAF
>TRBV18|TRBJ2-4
ASSQRVLAKNIQY
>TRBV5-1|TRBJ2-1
ASSEGDPYNEQF
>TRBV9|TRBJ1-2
ASSVTGTGGIIYGYT
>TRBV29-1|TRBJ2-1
SVAVYEQF
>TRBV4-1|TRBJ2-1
ASSQVGLEQF
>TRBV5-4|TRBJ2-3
ASLDSGDTQY
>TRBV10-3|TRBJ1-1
AISDSTVYTEAF